Shown below are 13 T cell receptor beta chains from a single sample sequenced in a study of regulatory T cells in long-lasting Graves disease. Specified time point: persistent/refractory GD, antithyroid drugs over 5 years with positive TRAb. RNA isolated from PBMCs was used to make the TCR library. For TCR beta, libraries came from iRepertoire HTBI primers and Arm-PCR of CDR3 regions. TCRdb redid the calling of the multiplex PCR reads with MiXCR, one entry per CDR3 protein. This table holds hundreds of thousands of distinct CDR3 sequences, 21% found once. The material sequenced was peripheral blood mononuclear cells (PBMCs), taken when the disease was refractory, from a patient treated with antithyroid drugs. Receptor source: a female donor with Graves disease.

The sample holds many counts of this clonotype. This chain connects TRBV2 to TRBJ1-4; D call uncertain. Trimming took off 4 bases at V and 0 bases at J, with 9 bases between the two ends. CDR1 is SNHLY, CDR2 FYNNEI, per germline. The length of the CDR3 is 15 residues. CDR3 amino acids: CASSVLGPTNEKLFF. The DNA for the CDR3 is TGTGCCAGCAGTGTCCTGGGCCCAACTAATGAAAAACTGTTTTTT.

Ten or more counts support this clonotype. V usage is TRBV2 and J usage is TRBJ2-5; TRBD2 matches 7 bases. CDR3 length: 13 amino acids. The germline CDR1 and CDR2 sequences are SNHLY and FYNNEI. The junction had 5 bases not matched to a gene; V was cut back by 5 bases and J by 5 bases. As DNA, the CDR3 is TGTGCCAGCAGTCGACTAGCTAGGGAGACCCAGTACTTC. It is translated as CASSRLARETQYF.

This clonotype has a handful of counts. This sequence joins TRBV5-1 and TRBJ2-2; D is unclear. The germline V and J ends were trimmed by 0 bases and 0 bases, with 9 bases remaining between them. Germline values: CDR1 SGHRS, CDR2 YFSETQ. The CDR3 has 16 residues. The DNA for the CDR3 is TGCGCCAGCAGCTTGGGTAGCTTAACGAACACCGGGGAGCTGTTTTTT. It specifies CASSLGSLTNTGELFF.

Ten or more counts support this clonotype. The rearrangement joins TRBV6-1 to TRBJ2-5, with D perhaps TRBD1 or TRBD2 (5 bases each). Trimming removed 8 bases at V and 4 bases at J, with 20 bases between. Germline-derived CDR1 and CDR2 are MNHNS and SASEGT. The CDR3 extends over 15 amino acids. Here the CDR3 reads CASSPGTAGRETQYF. The CDR3 nucleotides read TGTGCCAGCTCCCCGGGGACGGCCGGTAGAGAGACCCAGTACTTC.

This clonotype appeared many times. The chain carries TRBV12-3 or TRBV12-4 and TRBJ1-2; TRBD1 aligns across 8 bases. V trimming: 5 bases; J trimming: 4 bases; junction bases outside the gene matches: 6. CDR3 length: 14 amino acids. The DNA of the CDR3 is TGTGCCAGCAGTCTTGGGGACAGGCTCTATGGCTACACCTTC. As protein: CASSLGDRLYGYTF.

At least ten counts were recorded for this clonotype. The chain is built from TRBV6-1 and TRBJ2-5; 7 nucleotides agree with TRBD2. CDR3 length equals 13 residues. In germline, CDR1 is MNHNS, CDR2 SASEGT. Trimming at V came to 9 bases and at J to 5 bases, leaving 9 bases not matched to a gene. The CDR3 DNA reads TGTGCCAGTAGTAGGCGGGAGTGGGAGACCCAGTACTTC. This encodes CASSRREWETQYF.

The chain links TRBV6-2 or TRBV6-3 to TRBJ2-1; tentative D call: TRBD2 (6 bases). With 6 bases removed from V and 8 bases from J, the gap between germline ends came to 29 bases. This CDR3 spans 18 amino acids. CDR1 and CDR2 (germline): MNHEY, SVGEGT. The CDR3 region has the DNA TGTGCCAGCAGACCCCCGGAGGGGCGTACACCACATCCCGATGAGCAGTTCTTC. Translated, it gives CASRPPEGRTPHPDEQFF.

The rearrangement joins TRBV5-1 to TRBJ1-1; D not certain. Trimming took off 4 bases at V and 8 bases at J, with 12 bases between the two ends. The CDR3 spans 12 residues. Germline loops: CDR1 SGHRS, CDR2 YFSETQ. In DNA form, the CDR3 reads TGCGCCAGCAGCCAGGTTGGAAGCGAAGCTTTCTTT. The encoded protein is CASSQVGSEAFF. Full variable domain (outside the CDR3, taken from reference TRBV5-1 and TRBJ1-1): KAGVTQTPRYLIKTRGQQVTLSCSPISGHRSVSWYQQTPGQGLQFLFEYFSETQRNKGNFPGRFSGRQFSNSRSEMNVSTLELGDSALYLCASSQVGSEAFFGQGTRLTVV.

This clonotype was recorded at least ten times. The chain carries TRBV11-2 and TRBJ1-1; 11 bases are a match to TRBD1. J gave up 6 bases and V 4 bases, and 4 bases lay outside the gene matches. CDR1 and CDR2 from the germline V gene are SGHAT and FQNNGV. The CDR3 sequence is 14 residues long. DNA of the CDR3: TGTGCCAGCAGCTGGCAGGACAGGGGGCCTGAAGCTTTCTTT. As protein: CASSWQDRGPEAFF. The full variable domain, its missing parts supplied by reference TRBV11-2 and TRBJ1-1, is EAGVAQSPRYKIIEKRQSVAFWCNPISGHATLYWYQQILGQGPKLLIQFQNNGVVDDSQLPKDRFSAERLKGVDSTLKIQPAKLEDSAVYLCASSWQDRGPEAFFGQGTRLTVV.

This clonotype was observed many times. This rearrangement joins TRBV15 to TRBJ2-5; D call uncertain. This CDR3 region has 15 residues. V was shortened by 3 bases and J by 0 bases, with 11 bases between the two germline ends. Looked up from germline, CDR1 is LNHNV and CDR2 is YYDKDF (reference sequence). CDR3 in DNA: TGTGCCACCAGCAGGGCGCGGTCGTACCAAGAGACCCAGTACTTC. This codes for CATSRARSYQETQYF.

This chain links TRBV28 with TRBJ2-5; 7 positions agree with TRBD1. The V and J ends lost 6 bases and 5 bases, in that order; junction bases with no gene match: 15. CDR3 size: 16 residues. Germline CDR1 is MDHEN and CDR2 is SYDVKM. The CDR3 is CASRPLETGFRETQYF. In DNA, the CDR3 is TGTGCCAGCAGACCGCTCGAGACAGGGTTTCGGGAGACCCAGTACTTC.

This clonotype appeared many times. The chain employs TRBV5-1 and TRBJ2-7; 8 bases map to TRBD2. Germline lookup yields CDR1 SGHRS and CDR2 YFSETQ. The CDR3 is made up of 18 amino acids. Trimming at V came to 0 bases and at J to 7 bases, leaving 18 bases not matched to a gene. The CDR3 here is CASSLGDLGRARSGEQYF. The CDR3 region has the DNA TGCGCCAGCAGCTTGGGGGACCTCGGGAGGGCCAGGTCGGGAGAGCAGTACTTC.

The rearrangement links TRBV20-1 to TRBJ2-1; D perhaps matches TRBD1 (5 bases). V was pared by 3 bases and J by 0 bases, with 21 bases between. CDR1 DFQATT and CDR2 SNEGSKA come from the germline V gene (reference sequence). The CDR3 runs to 18 residues. The CDR3 DNA reads as TGCAGTGCTAGGACCCTGATTGGGGCAGCTCGCTCCTACAATGAGCAGTTCTTC. It is translated as CSARTLIGAARSYNEQFF.